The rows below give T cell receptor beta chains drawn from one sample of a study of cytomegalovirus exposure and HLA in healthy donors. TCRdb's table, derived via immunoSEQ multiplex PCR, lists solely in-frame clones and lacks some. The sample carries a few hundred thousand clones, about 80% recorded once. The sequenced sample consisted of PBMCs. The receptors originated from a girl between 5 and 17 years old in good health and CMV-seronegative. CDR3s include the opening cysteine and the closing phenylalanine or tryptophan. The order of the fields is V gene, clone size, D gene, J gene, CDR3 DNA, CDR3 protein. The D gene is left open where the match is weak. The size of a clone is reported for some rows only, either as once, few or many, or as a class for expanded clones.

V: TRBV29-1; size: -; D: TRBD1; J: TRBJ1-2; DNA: TGCAGCGTTGAAGAAGACCCCCCGACAGGGTATGGCTACACCTTC; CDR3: CSVEEDPPTGYGYTF
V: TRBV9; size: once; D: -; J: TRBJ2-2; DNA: TGTGCCAGCAGCGTTCTCGGAGGAAACACCGGGGAGCTGTTTTTT; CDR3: CASSVLGGNTGELFF
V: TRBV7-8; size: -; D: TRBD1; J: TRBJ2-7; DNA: TGTGCCAGCAGACAACGACAGGGCCCCACCTACGAGCAGTACTTC; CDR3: CASRQRQGPTYEQYF
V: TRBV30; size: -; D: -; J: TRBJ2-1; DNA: TGTGCCTGGGCCGGGGGACGGAGAATATACAATGAGCAGTTCTTC; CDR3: CAWAGGRRIYNEQFF
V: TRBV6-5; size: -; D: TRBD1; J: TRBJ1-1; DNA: TGTGCCAGCAGTTTCCACAGGGGTCGGTCGAACACTGAAGCTTTCTTT; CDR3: CASSFHRGRSNTEAFF
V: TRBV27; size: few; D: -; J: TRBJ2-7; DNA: TGTGCCAGCAGTTTATATCGCACAGGGACCTACGAGCAGTACTTC; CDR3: CASSLYRTGTYEQYF
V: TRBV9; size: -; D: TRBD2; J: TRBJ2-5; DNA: TGTGCCAGCAGCGTAGACGCGGGAGAAACCCAGTACTTC; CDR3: CASSVDAGETQYF
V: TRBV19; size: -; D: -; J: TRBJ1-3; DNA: TGTGCCAGTAGCGGGGAGGGACCCTACTCTGGAAACACCATATATTTT; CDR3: CASSGEGPYSGNTIYF
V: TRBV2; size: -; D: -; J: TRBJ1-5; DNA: TGTGCCACGGGGGGCAGGGTTAATCAGCCCCAGCATTTT; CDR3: CATGGRVNQPQHF
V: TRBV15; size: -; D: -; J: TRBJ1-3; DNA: TGTGCCACCAGCAGAGAAAGACAGGCCTCTGGAAACACCATATATTTT; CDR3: CATSRERQASGNTIYF
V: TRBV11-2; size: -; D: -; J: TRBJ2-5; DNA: TGTGCCAGCAGCTTGGGGGAGTTGGGGGCTGGGGAGACCCAGTACTTC; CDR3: CASSLGELGAGETQYF
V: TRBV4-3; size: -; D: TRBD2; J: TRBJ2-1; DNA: TGCGCCAGCAGCCAAGTGGGCGGGGGAGTGAATGAGCAGTTCTTC; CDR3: CASSQVGGGVNEQFF
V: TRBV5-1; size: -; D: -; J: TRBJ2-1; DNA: TGCGCCAGCAGCTTGTTGTTCACTAGCAAGAATGAGCAGTTCTTC; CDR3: CASSLLFTSKNEQFF
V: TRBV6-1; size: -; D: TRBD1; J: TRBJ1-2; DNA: TGTGCCAGCGGACAGGGTCTCGGATCATATGGCTACACCTTC; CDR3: CASGQGLGSYGYTF
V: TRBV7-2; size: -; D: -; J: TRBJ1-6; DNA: TGTGCCAGCAGCCCTCAGCGGATAAGATCACCCCTCCACTTT; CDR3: CASSPQRIRSPLHF
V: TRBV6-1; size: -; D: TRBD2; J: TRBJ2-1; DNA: TGTGCCAGCAGGGATAGGACTAGCTCCTACAATGAGCAGTTCTTC; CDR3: CASRDRTSSYNEQFF
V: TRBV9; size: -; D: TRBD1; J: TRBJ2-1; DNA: TGTGCCAGCAGCGTAGGCCACCGGGACAGGGATGAGCAGTTCTTC; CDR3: CASSVGHRDRDEQFF
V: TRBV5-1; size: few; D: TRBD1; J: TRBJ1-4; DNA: TGCGCCAGCAGCTTGGCCGGACAGGGAGCAACTAATGAAAAACTGTTTTTT; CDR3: CASSLAGQGATNEKLFF
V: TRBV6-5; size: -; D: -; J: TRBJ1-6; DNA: TGTGCCAGCACCTACAACGACAGGAATAATTCCCCCCTCCACTTT; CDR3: CASTYNDRNNSPLHF
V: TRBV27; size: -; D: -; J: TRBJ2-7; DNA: TGTGCCAGCAGCCGCGACAGAGTCTACGAGCAGTACTTC; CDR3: CASSRDRVYEQYF
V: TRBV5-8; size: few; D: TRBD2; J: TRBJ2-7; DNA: TGTGCCAGCAGAGGTTATCGGCGGGGGATTTACGAGCAGTACTTC; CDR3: CASRGYRRGIYEQYF
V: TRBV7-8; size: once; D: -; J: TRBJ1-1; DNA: TGTGCCAGCAGGGGGTTTATCCTGGGGAGCCAGAACACTGAAGCTTTCTTT; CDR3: CASRGFILGSQNTEAFF
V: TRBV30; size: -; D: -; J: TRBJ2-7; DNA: TGTGCCTGGAGTCAAACGACGGGAGAGCAGTACTTC; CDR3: CAWSQTTGEQYF
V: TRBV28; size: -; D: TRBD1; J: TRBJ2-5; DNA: TGTGCCAGCAGTTTAGTGGGGACAGGGGAGACCCAGTACTTC; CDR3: CASSLVGTGETQYF
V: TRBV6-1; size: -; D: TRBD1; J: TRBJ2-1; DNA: TGTGCCAGCCGCGCGACAGGGTTGGCCAATGAGCAGTTCTTC; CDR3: CASRATGLANEQFF
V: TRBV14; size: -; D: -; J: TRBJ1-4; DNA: TGTGCCAGCAGCCGGGCAGGGGAAAAACTGTTTTTT; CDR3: CASSRAGEKLFF
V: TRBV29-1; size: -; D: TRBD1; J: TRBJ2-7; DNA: TGCAGCGTTGGAGGGACAGGGGGCGGCGAGCAGTACTTC; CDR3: CSVGGTGGGEQYF
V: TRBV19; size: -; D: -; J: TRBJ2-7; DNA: TGTGCCAGTAGTATTGGCGGGAACGAGCAGTACTTC; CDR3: CASSIGGNEQYF
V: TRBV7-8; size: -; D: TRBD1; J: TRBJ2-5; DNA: TGTGCCAGCAGCCCCAGACAGGGGGAAGGGGAGACCCAGTACTTC; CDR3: CASSPRQGEGETQYF
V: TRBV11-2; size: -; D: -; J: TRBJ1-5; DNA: TGTGCCAGCAGCTTAATCGTCGATCAGCCCCAGCATTTT; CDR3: CASSLIVDQPQHF
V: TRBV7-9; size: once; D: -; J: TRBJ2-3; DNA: TGTGCCAGCAGCTTACCGGCAGGGCGGTGGGGCACAGATACGCAGTATTTT; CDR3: CASSLPAGRWGTDTQYF
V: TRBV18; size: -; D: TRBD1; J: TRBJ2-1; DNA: TGTGCCAGCTCAGTCAGGGGGCGAGGTGGTAATGAGCAGTTCTTC; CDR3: CASSVRGRGGNEQFF
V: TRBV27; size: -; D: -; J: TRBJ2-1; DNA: TGTGCCAGCAGTTTATTGTCCTCTGTTGCGAATGAGCAGTTCTTC; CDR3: CASSLLSSVANEQFF
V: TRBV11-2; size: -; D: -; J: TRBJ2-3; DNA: TGTGCCAGCTCCGGCGGAATCTTCACAGATACGCAGTATTTT; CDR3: CASSGGIFTDTQYF
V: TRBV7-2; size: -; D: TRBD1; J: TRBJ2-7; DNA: TGTGCCAGCAGCTTAATAGGGGGCGGCTACGAGCAGTACTTC; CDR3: CASSLIGGGYEQYF
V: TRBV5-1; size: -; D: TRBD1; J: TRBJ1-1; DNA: TGCGCCAGCCAATTGGTTGCAGGGGGCACTGAAGCTTTCTTT; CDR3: CASQLVAGGTEAFF